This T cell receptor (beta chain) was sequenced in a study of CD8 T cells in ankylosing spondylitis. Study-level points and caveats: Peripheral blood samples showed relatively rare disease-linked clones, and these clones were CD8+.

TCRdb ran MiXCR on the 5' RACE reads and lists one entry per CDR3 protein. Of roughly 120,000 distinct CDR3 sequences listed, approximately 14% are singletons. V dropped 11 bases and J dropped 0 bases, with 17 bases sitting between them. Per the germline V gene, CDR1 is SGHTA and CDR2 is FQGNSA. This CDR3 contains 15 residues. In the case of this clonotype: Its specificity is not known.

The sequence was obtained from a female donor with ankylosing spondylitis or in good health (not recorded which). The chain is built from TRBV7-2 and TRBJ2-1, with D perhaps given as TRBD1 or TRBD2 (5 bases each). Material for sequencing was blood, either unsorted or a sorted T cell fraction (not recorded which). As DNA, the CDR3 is TGTGCCGGTGGGGGACCCACCTCCTCCTACAATGAGCAGTTCTTC. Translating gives CAGGGPTSSYNEQFF.